These 32 T cell receptor beta chains originate from one sample sequenced in a study of control samples from healthy donors and cancer patients. The table came from immunoSEQ multiplex PCR; TCRdb's copy has only in-frame clones and leaves some out. The sample carries fewer than 200,000 clones, 80% to 95% recorded once. Source material: blood. Source of these receptors: a man aged 18 to 35 in good health.

V is TRBV12-3 or TRBV12-4 and J is TRBJ1-4; D gene ambiguous. Trimming removed 3 bases from V and 5 bases from J, with 7 bases in between. CDR3 length equals 13 residues. The CDR3: CASSLNLNEKLFF. CDR3 sequence (DNA): TGTGCCAGCAGTTTGAACCTAAATGAAAAACTGTTTTTT.

The CDR3 region has the DNA TGTGCCATCAGTCTTCGGACAGGCCGAGCTAACTATGGCTACACCTTC. Protein: CAISLRTGRANYGYTF. V and J are TRBV10-3 and TRBJ1-2; 7 bases line up with TRBD1. The CDR3 has 16 residues. J lost 0 bases, V lost 5 bases, and 9 bases had no gene match. Germline assignment: CDR1 ENHRY and CDR2 SYGVKD.

The chain has TRBV28 and TRBJ2-1; no reliable D call. CDR1 is MDHEN, CDR2 SYDVKM, per germline. V dropped 5 bases and J dropped 4 bases, with 9 bases sitting between them. The CDR3 contains 13 residues. The CDR3 DNA reads as TGTGCCAGCAGTGACCCTGGGTACAATGAGCAGTTCTTC. Encoded protein: CASSDPGYNEQFF. Full variable domain (missing parts from reference TRBV28 and TRBJ2-1): DVKVTQSSRYLVKRTGEKVFLECVQDMDHENMFWYRQDPGLGLRLIYFSYDVKMKEKGDIPEGYSVSREKKERFSLILESASTNQTSMYLCASSDPGYNEQFFGPGTRLTVL.

The chain has TRBV30 and TRBJ2-3; D might be TRBD1 (6 bases). V shed 5 bases and J shed 4 bases, with 10 bases lying between them. Per germline, CDR1 GTSNPN and CDR2 SVGIG (reference sequence). The CDR3 spans 12 residues. The CDR3 sequence: CAWGGHADTQYF. The CDR3 DNA follows: TGTGCCTGGGGGGGACACGCAGATACGCAGTATTTT.

In DNA, the CDR3 is TGTGCCAGCAGTGAAGGATGGGAAAGGGGGCGCGATAATTCACCCCTCCACTTT. As protein: CASSEGWERGRDNSPLHF. The rearrangement uses TRBV2 and TRBJ1-6; 7 bases are a match to TRBD1. The V gene's germline CDR1 is SNHLY and CDR2 FYNNEI. The J segment lost 5 bases and the V segment lost 1 base, leaving 11 bases of the junction unmatched. The length of the CDR3 is 18 residues. Filled out from reference TRBV2 and TRBJ1-6, the complete variable domain reads EPEVTQTPSHQVTQMGQEVILRCVPISNHLYFYWYRQILGQKVEFLVSFYNNEISEKSEIFDDQFSVERPDGSNFTLKIRSTKLEDSAMYFCASSEGWERGRDNSPLHFGNGTRLTVT.

About this clone itself: This same CDR3 is encoded by further DNA sequences in the sample. The rearrangement links TRBV30 to TRBJ1-5; D is ambiguous. The germline gives CDR1 GTSNPN, CDR2 SVGIG (reference sequence). The CDR3 is 13 residues long. V was clipped by 0 bases and J by 4 bases, with 7 bases between them. CDR3 DNA sequence: TGTGCCTGGAGTGTTGGAGGTAATCAGCCCCAGCATTTT. It translates to CAWSVGGNQPQHF.

The chain combines TRBV5-1 with TRBJ1-5, with D possibly being TRBD1 (5 bases). Germline lookup yields CDR1 SGHRS and CDR2 YFSETQ. The CDR3 runs to 13 residues. V lost 0 bases and J 6 bases, leaving 7 bases between the germline ends. The CDR3 DNA is TGCGCCAGCAGCTTGGACAGGACTCAGCCCCAGCATTTT. Its translation: CASSLDRTQPQHF.

The rearrangement joins TRBV25-1 to TRBJ2-2, with D possibly matching TRBD2 (5 bases). Germline V gene sequence: CDR1 MGHDK, CDR2 SYGVNS. This CDR3 region has 13 residues. The V end was cut by 8 bases, the J end by 5 bases, with 12 bases between. CDR3 amino acids: CASLGRKTGELFF. Here the CDR3 DNA reads TGTGCCAGCCTGGGGAGAAAGACCGGGGAGCTGTTTTTT.

The rearrangement joins TRBV9 to TRBJ2-2; D perhaps matches TRBD2 (6 bases). Trimming shortened V by 0 bases and J by 4 bases, and 7 bases separated the two germline ends. Germline V gene sequence: CDR1 SGDLS, CDR2 YYNGEE. The CDR3 has 14 amino acids. The CDR3 sequence: CASSVGGTTGELFF. CDR3 nucleotides: TGTGCCAGCAGCGTAGGCGGGACCACCGGGGAGCTGTTTTTT.

The chain is built from TRBV11-2 and TRBJ1-1; D gene ambiguous. Trimming took 5 bases from V and 1 from J, leaving 11 bases between them. Germline V lookup: CDR1 SGHAT, CDR2 FQNNGV. The CDR3 contains 14 residues. The CDR3 nucleotides read TGTGCCAGCAGCGTCCGGGCGGGGAACACTGAAGCTTTCTTT. Translated, it gives CASSVRAGNTEAFF.

This chain joins TRBV4-2 and TRBJ1-2, with 8 nucleotides matching TRBD1. The V and J ends lost 1 base and 3 bases, in that order; junction bases with no gene match: 13. The CDR3 runs 18 residues. The germline CDR1 and CDR2 sequences are LGHNA and YNFKEQ. CDR3 loop: CASSQVLGTGQVDYGYTF. The CDR3 DNA sequence: TGTGCCAGCAGCCAAGTTTTGGGGACAGGACAAGTAGACTATGGCTACACCTTC.

The chain uses TRBV5-1 and TRBJ1-2, with no clear D. This CDR3 contains 15 residues. Germline assignment: CDR1 SGHRS and CDR2 YFSETQ. The germline V and J ends were trimmed by 0 bases and 0 bases, with 9 bases remaining between them. The CDR3 spells CASSLAVGANYGYTF. CDR3 sequence (DNA): TGCGCCAGCAGCTTGGCGGTCGGAGCTAACTATGGCTACACCTTC.

The chain joins TRBV29-1 to TRBJ2-7, with a possible D match to TRBD2 (7 bases). Germline CDR1 and CDR2: SQVTM and ANQGSEA. The CDR3 has 14 amino acids. V was clipped by 7 bases and J by 5 bases, with 21 bases between them. Here the CDR3 reads CSGGGGGNQNEQYF. CDR3 nucleotide sequence: TGCAGCGGTGGGGGGGGCGGTAACCAAAACGAGCAGTACTTC.

CDR3 sequence: CASSLPSGDEQYF. In nucleotides, the CDR3 is TGTGCCAGCAGCTTGCCTAGCGGGGACGAGCAGTACTTC. The V call is TRBV5-4, the J call TRBJ2-7; 9 nucleotides match TRBD2. V lost 1 base and J lost 5; bases outside the gene matches: 1. Germline V gene sequence: CDR1 SGHNT, CDR2 YYREEE (reference sequence). This CDR3 is 13 amino acids long.

This rearrangement joins TRBV25-1 to TRBJ1-1; D not certain. CDR3 length equals 15 residues. The ends were cut back, 1 base at V and 1 base at J, with 10 bases in the middle. Germline V gene lookup returns CDR1 MGHDK and CDR2 SYGVNS. Here the CDR3 reads CASSESAKGNTEAFF. CDR3 DNA sequence: TGTGCCAGCAGTGAATCGGCAAAAGGGAACACTGAAGCTTTCTTT.

The chain is built from TRBV5-1 and TRBJ1-4, with unresolved D. The CDR3 consists of 15 residues. Trimming shortened V by 1 base and J by 1 base, and 8 bases separated the two germline ends. Germline V CDR1 and CDR2: SGHRS, YFSETQ. The CDR3 loop reads CASSLNVGTNEKLFF. The CDR3 nucleotides are TGCGCCAGCAGCTTGAATGTTGGAACTAATGAAAAACTGTTTTTT.

This chain links TRBV14 with TRBJ1-1; maybe TRBD1 (5 bases). The CDR3 contains 12 residues. CDR1 and CDR2 from the germline V gene are SGHDN and FVKESK. Trimming removed 3 bases from V and 7 bases from J, with 9 bases in between. In DNA form, the CDR3 reads TGTGCCAGCAGCCAGGACATGGGTGAAGCTTTCTTT. Translated: CASSQDMGEAFF.

This sequence joins TRBV28 and TRBJ1-4; TRBD1 aligns across 8 bases. Germline CDR1 MDHEN, CDR2 SYDVKM. V dropped 5 bases and J dropped 4; count of bases not matched to a gene: 3. This CDR3 spans 14 amino acids. CDR3 protein: CASSLDRDNEKLFF. CDR3 DNA: TGTGCCAGCAGTCTGGACAGGGATAATGAAAAACTGTTTTTT.

This chain connects TRBV3-1 (or the pseudogene TRBV3-2) to TRBJ2-7; D unclear. The germline V gene has CDR1 LGHDT and CDR2 YNNKEL (reference sequence). This CDR3 spans 14 amino acids. With 3 bases removed from V and 5 bases from J, the gap between germline ends came to 14 bases. Here the CDR3 reads CASSHKTLGNEQYF. In nucleotides, the CDR3 is TGTGCCAGCAGCCATAAGACCTTAGGGAACGAGCAGTACTTC.

This chain connects TRBV2 to TRBJ2-2, with D unresolved. In germline, CDR1 is SNHLY, CDR2 FYNNEI. V was cut by 5 bases and J by 3 bases, with 10 bases left in between. CDR3 size: 14 residues. The CDR3 sequence: CASSQLGYTGELFF. CDR3 nucleotides: TGTGCCAGCAGTCAGCTGGGTTACACCGGGGAGCTGTTTTTT.

The J gene is TRBJ1-6, the V gene TRBV30; 7 nucleotides line up with TRBD1. After removal of 4 bases from V and 4 bases from J, the junction contained 7 bases not matched to a gene. This CDR3 is built from 15 residues. The germline V gene encodes CDR1 GTSNPN and CDR2 SVGIG (reference sequence). The CDR3 sequence: CAWTLDRRYNSPLHF. CDR3 nucleotide sequence: TGTGCCTGGACCCTGGACAGGAGGTATAATTCACCCCTCCACTTT.

This chain uses TRBV7-9 with TRBJ1-1; D gene unclear. The CDR3 sequence is 15 residues long. Germline lookup yields CDR1 SEHNR and CDR2 FQNEAQ (reference sequence). V gave up 1 base and J gave up 3 bases, with 12 bases separating them. CDR3 bases: TGTGCCAGCAGCTTAGGCCACGTCGGGGACACTGAAGCTTTCTTT. This encodes CASSLGHVGDTEAFF.

CDR3 sequence reads: CASSRTGRNNQPQHF. CDR3 bases: TGTGCCAGCAGCCGGACAGGGCGGAACAATCAGCCCCAGCATTTT. This chain connects TRBV27 to TRBJ1-5; 8 bases align to TRBD1. The V gene end was trimmed by 6 bases and the J gene end by 3 bases; junction bases not matched to a gene: 7. This CDR3 region has 15 residues. CDR1 and CDR2 from the germline V gene are MNHEY and SMNVEV (reference sequence).

The chain recombines TRBV18 with TRBJ2-7; 16 bases align to TRBD2. CDR1 is KGHSH, CDR2 LQKENI, per germline. Germline trimming cut 3 bases from V and 2 bases from J; bases unmatched to any gene: 1. This CDR3 contains 16 residues. The CDR3 DNA follows: TGTGCCAGCTCACCTGGGACTAGCGGGGGGGCCTACGAGCAGTACTTC. This translates into CASSPGTSGGAYEQYF. Using reference TRBV18 and TRBJ2-7 for the parts outside the CDR3, the full variable domain is NAGVMQNPRHLVRRRGQEARLRCSPMKGHSHVYWYRQLPEEGLKFMVYLQKENIIDESGMPKERFSAEFPKEGPSILRIQQVVRGDSAAYFCASSPGTSGGAYEQYFGPGTRLTVT.

The chain links TRBV5-4 to TRBJ1-3; D not certain. Trimming cost V 1 base and J 0 bases, with 8 bases left between them. Germline loops: CDR1 SGHNT, CDR2 YYREEE (reference sequence). CDR3 length: 15 amino acids. The CDR3 protein is CASSLKSYSGNTIYF. The CDR3 bases are TGTGCCAGCAGCTTGAAGTCTTACTCTGGAAACACCATATATTTT.

This chain joins TRBV6-5 and TRBJ2-7, with D perhaps TRBD1 (6 bases). CDR1 is MNHEY and CDR2 is SVGAGI in the germline V gene. CDR3 length: 15 amino acids. Trimming shortened V by 3 bases and J by 1 base, and 13 bases separated the two germline ends. The CDR3 coding sequence is TGTGCCAGCAGTTATATATCAGGGGCATCCTACGAGCAGTACTTC. Translating gives CASSYISGASYEQYF.

CDR3 DNA sequence: TGTGCCAGCAGCTTCGGGACGGGCCGCCGTATGAACACTGAAGCTTTCTTT. Protein: CASSFGTGRRMNTEAFF. V usage is TRBV5-6 and J usage is TRBJ1-1, with D possibly being TRBD1 (5 bases). CDR3 length equals 17 residues. In germline, CDR1 is SGHDT, CDR2 YYEEEE. The V and J ends lost 2 bases and 0 bases respectively, with 17 bases between them.

The gene calls are TRBV3-1 (or the pseudogene TRBV3-2) and TRBJ2-7; the match to TRBD2 covers 8 bases. The CDR3 covers 13 residues. The V and J ends lost 1 base and 7 bases, in that order; junction bases with no gene match: 3. Germline V lookup: CDR1 LGHDT, CDR2 YNNKEL (reference sequence). DNA for the CDR3: TGTGCCAGCAGCCAAGCGATAGCGGGAGAGCAGTACTTC. It yields the protein CASSQAIAGEQYF.

The CDR3 DNA reads as TGTGCCAGCAGTAGACAGAACCTGAACACTGAAGCTTTCTTT. The encoded protein is CASSRQNLNTEAFF. J is TRBJ1-1 and V is TRBV2, with D maybe TRBD1 (5 bases). Trimming removed 5 bases from V and 0 bases from J, with 10 bases in between. CDR1 is SNHLY and CDR2 is FYNNEI in the germline V gene. CDR3 length: 14 amino acids.

The chain carries TRBV5-1 and TRBJ1-3, with a tentative D call TRBD1 (5 bases). V was cut by 4 bases and J by 8 bases, with 22 bases left in between. The CDR3 runs 16 residues. Germline lookup yields CDR1 SGHRS and CDR2 YFSETQ. For the CDR3, the DNA is TGCGCCAGCAGCCCCCTGCCGGGGCCCGAAATATACACCATATATTTT. Its translation: CASSPLPGPEIYTIYF.

The CDR3: CATSLSDWSRDTIYF. The CDR3 bases are TGTGCCACCAGTCTATCAGACTGGAGTCGGGACACCATATATTTT. This chain joins TRBV24-1 and TRBJ1-3; no clear D. Germline-derived CDR1 and CDR2 are KGHDR and SFDVKD. V lost 6 bases and J 8 bases, leaving 19 bases between the germline ends. CDR3 length: 15 amino acids.

The chain combines TRBV11-1 with TRBJ2-1, with TRBD2 matching over 7 bases. The CDR3 has 13 residues. J was trimmed by 6 bases and V by 5 bases; bases with no gene match: 4. CDR1 is SGHAT, CDR2 FQDESV, per germline (reference sequence). The CDR3 DNA follows: TGTGCCAGCAGCCCGGGACTACCCAATGAGCAGTTCTTC. Translated: CASSPGLPNEQFF.